This T cell receptor (beta chain) was recovered during a study of T cell responses to AZD1222 COVID-19 vaccine. Study-level points and caveats: Females outnumbered males among donors, who were mostly white British; clonal diversity was possibly underestimated. The repertoires were collected only after the peak T cell response.

About this clone: Its specificity is not known.

Method: immunoSEQ multiplex PCR; TCRdb's copy keeps in-frame clones and lacks some. The sample consists of roughly 80,000 clones, 92% of them appearing once. Trimming left V 3 bases short and J 0 bases short, with 11 bases between. Germline values: CDR1 KGHSH, CDR2 LQKENI. The CDR3 contains 15 residues. This chain connects TRBV18 to TRBJ1-2; D not certain. This sequence originates from an adult in good health. The input for sequencing was peripheral blood, taken on day 0 of AZD1222 vaccination. CDR3 protein: CASSPVQRSNYGYTF. In DNA, the CDR3 is TGTGCCAGCTCACCCGTCCAAAGGTCTAACTATGGCTACACCTTC.